This T cell receptor beta chain was documented in a study of shared clonotypes between healthy human individuals. Overall study context: There were three CD4 naive, three CD4 memory, two CD8 naive and one CD8 memory plates per donor. Overall study results and limits: Donor clonotype sharing was expected to depend on sequencing depth.

With regard to this clone: Its matching antigen is unknown.

Sequenced by immunoSEQ multiplex PCR; TCRdb stores in-frame clones only, minus some. The sample has approximately 2.5 million clones, roughly nine tenths seen once; the top ten hold around 0.15%. Those who donated, Caucasian adults without exception, all lived in Nashville, Tennessee. Source material: naive CD4+ T cells sorted from blood. The subset: CD45RA+ positively selected. The sequence derives from a man between 18 and 29 years old in good health.

The CDR3 loop reads CASSHSSGRAPYNEQFF. As DNA, the CDR3 is TGCGCCAGCAGCCACTCTAGCGGGAGGGCCCCCTACAATGAGCAGTTCTTC. V and J are TRBV4-1 and TRBJ2-1; 12 bases line up with TRBD2. This CDR3 has 17 residues. V trimming: 3 bases; J trimming: 2 bases; junction bases outside the gene matches: 5. Germline-derived CDR1 and CDR2 are MGHRA and YSYEKL.